The entry below gives a single T cell receptor beta chain sequence along with its context. It lacks a known antigen. Per-nucleotide qualities are absent, and no much larger clonotype sits a single base away. The data originate from a study of identical twins (dated by TCRdb to the mid-2010s). Regarding the research as a whole: TCR alpha and beta repertoires from monozygotic twins, unrelated adults of various ages and cord blood were deep-sequenced to test whether fetal clonotypes persist. Replicate twin experiments were performed at different times using different library preparation protocols to rule out contamination. The research as a whole found: In monozygotic twins, recombination models systematically underestimated out-of-frame TCR alpha sharing, but the models matched the sharing seen between unrelated individuals. Compared with coincidental sharing between unrelated individuals, out-of-frame TCR alpha sequences shared between twins had an excess of sequences with low generation probability. A weaker excess of twin sharing was found in beta out-of-frame sequences because the signal-to-noise ratio was lowered by fewer shared sequences. Invariant T cells such as MAIT and iNKT could partly confound zero-insertion analyses, although diverse VJ usage argued against such confounding for most clonotypes. Because the same donors could not be followed over many years, the conclusions depended on cross-sectional statistical analysis. Abundant cord blood beta clonotypes carried fewer insertions; young adult naive repertoires showed a weaker similar trend, while memory repertoires showed none.

Only healthy Caucasian donors were included. The CDR3 runs 13 amino acids, cysteine and phenylalanine included. The sequence is cut down to CDR3 DNA, 39 bases in frame from base 1. V is pared back by 6 bases and J by 4 bases, with 12 bases lying between the germline termini. For CDR1 and CDR2, the germline V gene lists SNHLY and FYNNEI. Libraries were made using 5' RACE. Sequencing relied on an Illumina HiSeq 2000. Template switching added a universal primer binding site, and the final cDNA carried a unique molecular identifier that allowed TCR cDNA molecules to be counted accurately. Specific primers in the conserved constant-segment region were used to synthesize first-strand cDNA for TCR alpha and beta chains. Each cDNA library was double barcoded, with a SMART-Mk sample barcode plus Illumina barcodes, to control for contamination. Two successive PCR steps introduced TruSeq adapter sequences along with Illumina sample barcodes. TCR alpha and beta cDNA libraries were sequenced on the Illumina HiSeq platform with custom primers. Under the source paper's analysis protocol: Raw reads were processed with MiGEC to extract unique molecular identifiers, and MiXCR was used to determine CDR3 positions. For each individual, recombination models were inferred using an EM algorithm with the repgenHMM and IGoR tools. Shared clonotype analysis was performed with the tcR package in R, normalizing sharing by the product of cloneset sizes. Out-of-frame nonproductive sequences were analyzed to study raw recombination free of thymic and clonal selection effects. The raw public data were reprocessed by TCRdb itself: fastp quality trimming at Q25, MiXCR clonotype calling, in-frame beta chains only. Rows merge per CDR3 protein into single entries with the most common DNA and genes. The authors' filters were not applied to this entry. The sample includes 1,800,000 or so distinct CDR3 sequences, with about 32% observed a single time. The ten largest account for roughly 0.3% of the sample.

The V and J genes are TRBV2 and TRBJ2-5; tentative D gene TRBD2, with 5 bases matching. Sequenced material: cord blood. The TCR comes from a newborn girl in good health. The DNA is as follows: TGTGCCAGCAGCGCTCGGGGAATAGAGACCCAGTACTTC. It is translated as CASSARGIETQYF.